These T cell receptor beta chains were read from a single sample in a study of T cell responses to AZD1222 COVID-19 vaccine. The assay was immunoSEQ multiplex PCR, and TCRdb's table has in-frame clones only and misses some. The sample has about 150,000 clones; 90% are singletons. Source: peripheral blood, taken on day 0 of AZD1222 vaccination. These receptor sequences come from an adult in good health. Both conserved end residues are part of each CDR3. The order of the fields is CDR3 length, J gene, V gene, D gene, clone size, CDR3 DNA, CDR3 protein. The D gene is left open where the match is weak. Size is omitted from some rows. Given values are once, few, many or a class for expanded clones.

CDR3 length: 16; J gene: TRBJ2-7; V gene: TRBV7-3; D gene: .; clone size: .; CDR3 DNA: TGTGCCAGCAGCTTATATGGGACGAGTAGCTCCTACGAGCAGTACTTC; CDR3 protein: CASSLYGTSSSYEQYF
CDR3 length: 13; J gene: TRBJ1-2; V gene: TRBV19; D gene: .; clone size: once; CDR3 DNA: TGTGCCAGTAGTATTTGGACCATGGGAGGCTACACCTTC; CDR3 protein: CASSIWTMGGYTF
CDR3 length: 15; J gene: TRBJ1-2; V gene: TRBV19; D gene: .; clone size: .; CDR3 DNA: TGTGCCAGTAGGATCCCTCGGGGGGCTAACTATGGCTACACCTTC; CDR3 protein: CASRIPRGANYGYTF
CDR3 length: 13; J gene: TRBJ1-1; V gene: TRBV25-1; D gene: .; clone size: once; CDR3 DNA: TGTGCCAGCAGTGAAGAAGAGTACCTAGAAGCTTTCTTT; CDR3 protein: CASSEEEYLEAFF
CDR3 length: 13; J gene: TRBJ1-1; V gene: TRBV5-1; D gene: TRBD1; clone size: .; CDR3 DNA: TGCGCCAGCAGCAGGGACAGGGAGGCGACTGCTTTCTTT; CDR3 protein: CASSRDREATAFF
CDR3 length: 18; J gene: TRBJ2-4; V gene: TRBV4-1; D gene: .; clone size: .; CDR3 DNA: TGCGCCAGCAGCCAAGGGACGTTATCGGGGAGAGCCAAAAACATTCAGTACTTC; CDR3 protein: CASSQGTLSGRAKNIQYF
CDR3 length: 15; J gene: TRBJ2-6; V gene: TRBV28; D gene: .; clone size: few; CDR3 DNA: TGTGCCAGCAGTCCCCCCCTCTCTGGGGCCAACGTCCTGACTTTC; CDR3 protein: CASSPPLSGANVLTF
CDR3 length: 15; J gene: TRBJ1-3; V gene: TRBV5-1; D gene: .; clone size: .; CDR3 DNA: TGCGCCAGCCGGGACACCGGCTTCTCTGGAAACACCATATATTTT; CDR3 protein: CASRDTGFSGNTIYF
CDR3 length: 16; J gene: TRBJ2-2; V gene: TRBV18; D gene: .; clone size: .; CDR3 DNA: TGTGCCAGCTCACCCTGGGTCAGGGAACACACCGGGGAGCTGTTTTTT; CDR3 protein: CASSPWVREHTGELFF
CDR3 length: 15; J gene: TRBJ2-2; V gene: TRBV5-1; D gene: TRBD1; clone size: .; CDR3 DNA: TGCGCCAGCAGCTTAGGACAGGGGGTAACCGGGGAGCTGTTTTTT; CDR3 protein: CASSLGQGVTGELFF
CDR3 length: 17; J gene: TRBJ2-2; V gene: TRBV7-3; D gene: .; clone size: .; CDR3 DNA: TGTGCCAGCAGCTTTACGACACTGACCGGGAACACCGGGGAGCTGTTTTTT; CDR3 protein: CASSFTTLTGNTGELFF
CDR3 length: 13; J gene: TRBJ2-7; V gene: TRBV19; D gene: TRBD2; clone size: .; CDR3 DNA: TGTGCCAGTAGTACCCGTACTAGCGGCGAGCAGTACTTC; CDR3 protein: CASSTRTSGEQYF
CDR3 length: 17; J gene: TRBJ2-1; V gene: TRBV18; D gene: .; clone size: .; CDR3 DNA: TGTGCCAGCTCACCACCATCGTATCCAGTAAACTACAATGAGCAGTTCTTC; CDR3 protein: CASSPPSYPVNYNEQFF
CDR3 length: 13; J gene: TRBJ2-1; V gene: TRBV7-3; D gene: TRBD1; clone size: once; CDR3 DNA: TGTGCCAGCAGCCTGACTACAGGGGATGAGCAGTTCTTC; CDR3 protein: CASSLTTGDEQFF